This paragraph reports one T cell receptor beta chain. This sample includes further DNA sequences coding for the same CDR3. This record comes from a study of shared clonotypes between healthy human individuals. Study in general: The cohort had a couple of women and a few men, ages 18 to 49.

The study ran the assay at deep level. Clones were sequenced by immunoSEQ multiplex PCR, and TCRdb holds only the in-frame ones, with some missing. The data show about 480,000 clones, 75% to 80% seen once. Genomic DNA for unsorted samples, which was extracted with the QIAamp DNA Blood Mini kit, came from 81 million or so PBMCs. Deletions cut 1 base from V and 1 base from J, with 4 bases between. CDR1 LNHDA and CDR2 SQIVND come from the germline V gene (reference sequence). CDR3 length equals 13 residues. The V and J genes are TRBV19 and TRBJ1-1; D uncertain. The sample taken for sequencing was PBMCs. The source is a woman in her thirties or forties in good health. Some clones in this sample may be carry-over from other donors' samples. As DNA, the CDR3 is TGTGCCAGTAGTATAGCCAAGAACACTGAAGCTTTCTTT. Translated: CASSIAKNTEAFF.